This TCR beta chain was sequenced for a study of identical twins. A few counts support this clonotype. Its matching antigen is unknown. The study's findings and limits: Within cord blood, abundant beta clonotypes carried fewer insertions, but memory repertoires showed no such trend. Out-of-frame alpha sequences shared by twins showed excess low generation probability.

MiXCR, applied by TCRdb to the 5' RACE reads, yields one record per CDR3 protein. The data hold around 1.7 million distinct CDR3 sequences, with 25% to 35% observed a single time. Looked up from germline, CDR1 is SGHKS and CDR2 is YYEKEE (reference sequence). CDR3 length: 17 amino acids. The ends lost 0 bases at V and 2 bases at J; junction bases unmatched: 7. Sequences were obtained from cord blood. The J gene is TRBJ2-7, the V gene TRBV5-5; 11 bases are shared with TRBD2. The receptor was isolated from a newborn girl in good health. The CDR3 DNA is TGTGCCAGCAGCTTGGCCCTTGGGACTAGCGGCCCCTACGAGCAGTACTTC. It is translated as CASSLALGTSGPYEQYF.